This T cell receptor (beta chain) comes out of a study of cytomegalovirus exposure and HLA in healthy donors. In the case of this clone: Its target is unknown.

Amplification used 60 Vbeta primers and 13 Jbeta primers. The method was immunoSEQ multiplex PCR; TCRdb's version includes in-frame clones alone and lacks a portion of them. The table includes 35,000 to 55,000 clones, approximately 72% detected once. Study results and caveats: TCR beta sequences reportedly predicted most subjects' HLA-A and HLA-B alleles accurately. Later on, an analysis tied approximately 15,000 TCR beta sequences to HLA alleles at 0.05 false discovery rate. With DRB1 most and HLA-C fewest, TCR association rates differed between HLA loci in a later analysis. Later analysis revealed greater clonal expansion in HLA-associated TCR beta chains than in equally common others.

This sequence originates from a woman aged 25 to 45 in good health and CMV-seronegative. Source material: PBMCs.

CDR3 protein: CASSLGLAGRDTQYF. The DNA for the CDR3 is TGTGCCAGCAGTTTAGGATTGGCGGGGAGGGATACGCAGTATTTT. The chain couples TRBV28 to TRBJ2-3; possibly TRBD2 for D (6 bases). V gave up 2 bases and J gave up 6 bases, with 15 bases separating them. The CDR3 length is 15 residues. Germline values: CDR1 MDHEN, CDR2 SYDVKM.